What follows is one TCR beta chain and its context. As yet, its antigen is unknown. cDNA libraries for TCR alpha and TCR beta, carrying sample barcodes and UMIs, came from 5'RACE with constant-segment primers. MiXCR, run by TCRdb on the 5' RACE reads, gives a single entry per CDR3 protein. This table has 170,000 or so distinct CDR3 sequences, roughly a fifth appearing once. J gave up 2 bases and V 3 bases, and 5 bases lay outside the gene matches. This CDR3 has 17 amino acids. This sample was taken from a study of T-cell memory formation after mild COVID-19. Study-level findings and limits: Whereas later expanders leaned CD4+, clones contracting day 15 to 85 showed a balanced CD4/CD8 makeup.

The sample consisted of PBMCs or a T cell subset sorted from them (not recorded which). The chain employs TRBV12-3 or TRBV12-4 and TRBJ2-1, with 12 bases aligning to TRBD2. This TCR was sampled from an adult woman who had mild COVID-19 (a few samples of this study predate the infection). Cell type and time point are not known. This CDR3 is CASSLSSGGAAYNEQFF. CDR3 nucleotides: TGTGCCAGCAGTTTGTCTAGCGGGGGGGCCGCCTACAATGAGCAGTTCTTC.